These 28 T cell receptor beta chains share one sample of origin, sequenced in a study of T cells after yellow fever vaccination. One entry per CDR3 protein results from TCRdb running MiXCR on the 5' RACE reads. The sample includes approximately 150,000 distinct CDR3 sequences, about 8% of them seen just once. Source: CD4+ T cells sorted from PBMCs, taken 5 days after the yellow fever booster vaccination. These TCRs come from a man aged 30 to 45 who received the YFV17D yellow fever vaccine.

The CDR3 reads CASKPGTTITGELFF. The CDR3, as DNA: TGTGCCAGCAAGCCCGGGACTACTATAACCGGGGAGCTGTTTTTT. V gene TRBV2 combines with J gene TRBJ2-2; 7 bases agree with TRBD2. The CDR3 runs to 15 residues. V dropped 7 bases and J dropped 5; count of bases not matched to a gene: 10. From germline, CDR1 is SNHLY and CDR2 FYNNEI.

This clonotype was observed many times. The chain links TRBV29-1 to TRBJ2-2, with 13 bases matching TRBD2. Germline lookup yields CDR1 SQVTM and CDR2 ANQGSEA. The CDR3 sequence is 14 residues long. The CDR3 DNA is TGCAGTACTAGCGGGAGGGCCGGCACCGGGGAGCTGTTTTTT. It yields the protein CSTSGRAGTGELFF.

This clonotype was counted at least ten times. The V and J genes are TRBV15 and TRBJ2-7; possibly TRBD1 for D (6 bases). Trimming stripped 2 bases from V and 1 base from J, with 18 bases between. This CDR3 spans 17 amino acids. CDR1 is LNHNV, CDR2 YYDKDF, per germline (reference sequence). CDR3 in DNA: TGTGCCACCAGCAGAATCGGCCCGCCAGGGGATTCCTACGAGCAGTACTTC. Translation: CATSRIGPPGDSYEQYF.

This clonotype was found many times. The chain uses TRBV7-9 and TRBJ2-1; D is possibly TRBD1 (5 bases). The germline V and J ends were trimmed by 5 bases and 1 base, with 12 bases remaining between them. This CDR3 comprises 15 residues. Germline V gene data show CDR1 as SEHNR and CDR2 as FQNEAQ (reference sequence). CDR3 in DNA: TGTGCCAGCAGCCCCCAGGGTGGGTCCTACAATGAGCAGTTCTTC. It codes for CASSPQGGSYNEQFF.

This clonotype was observed many times. The chain couples TRBV20-1 to TRBJ1-5; TRBD1 aligns across 7 bases. The junction had 7 bases not matched to a gene; V was cut back by 0 bases and J by 2 bases. The CDR3 spans 16 residues. CDR1 DFQATT and CDR2 SNEGSKA come from the germline V gene (reference sequence). CDR3 residues: CSARDLQGEGNQPQHF. The CDR3, as DNA: TGCAGTGCTAGAGATCTCCAGGGGGAGGGCAATCAGCCCCAGCATTTT.

This clonotype came up many times. This chain uses TRBV28 with TRBJ2-5; D is unclear. In germline, CDR1 is MDHEN, CDR2 SYDVKM. CDR3 length: 12 residues. The V end lost 8 bases, the J end lost 5 bases, and 12 bases lay between the germline ends. The chain's CDR3 is CASSWGRETQYF. The CDR3 DNA is TGTGCCAGCTCCTGGGGTCGGGAGACCCAGTACTTC.

This clonotype was recorded at least ten times. The chain employs TRBV20-1 and TRBJ2-2, with D possibly matching TRBD1 (6 bases). This CDR3 spans 13 amino acids. Trimming removed 3 bases at V and 6 bases at J, with 11 bases between. Germline V gene sequence: CDR1 DFQATT, CDR2 SNEGSKA (reference sequence). The CDR3 nucleotides are TGCAGTGCTAGTAGGGACATTTCCGGGGAGCTGTTTTTT. Its protein product is CSASRDISGELFF.

At least ten counts were recorded for this clonotype. The gene calls are TRBV7-2 and TRBJ2-3; D gene ambiguous. Germline CDR1 SGHTA, CDR2 FQGNSA. CDR3 length: 12 residues. V was shortened by 2 bases and J by 4 bases, with 4 bases between the two germline ends. CDR3 DNA: TGTGCCAGCAGCTTAAACTCAGATACGCAGTATTTT. It specifies CASSLNSDTQYF.

This clonotype was seen more than once but under ten times. The chain has TRBV29-1 and TRBJ2-1, with a weak D call TRBD2 (6 bases). The germline V gene encodes CDR1 SQVTM and CDR2 ANQGSEA. V was shortened by 3 bases and J by 7 bases, with 10 bases between the two germline ends. CDR3 size: 12 residues. In DNA form, the CDR3 reads TGCAGCGTTGACGGGAGTTTAAATGAGCAGTTCTTC. The encoded protein is CSVDGSLNEQFF.

This clonotype came up many times. The chain carries TRBV15 and TRBJ1-3; D is unclear. The length of the CDR3 is 16 residues. Germline CDR1 and CDR2: LNHNV and YYDKDF (reference sequence). V dropped 1 base and J dropped 2 bases, with 12 bases sitting between them. The CDR3 DNA follows: TGTGCCACCAGCAGAGCCCCCCGGAAAGCTGGAAACACCATATATTTT. Residues: CATSRAPRKAGNTIYF.

This clonotype was observed at least ten times. This chain links TRBV6-5 with TRBJ2-3; D unclear. The length of the CDR3 is 14 residues. CDR1 is MNHEY, CDR2 SVGAGI, per germline. V dropped 0 bases and J dropped 2 bases, with 6 bases sitting between them. The CDR3 coding sequence is TGTGCCAGCAGTTACTCGACCAACACAGATACGCAGTATTTT. This sequence encodes CASSYSTNTDTQYF.

In its sample, this clonotype was seen many times. The chain employs TRBV20-1 and TRBJ2-1; 10 bases map to TRBD2. In germline, CDR1 is DFQATT, CDR2 SNEGSKA (reference sequence). The CDR3 covers 13 residues. The junction had 1 base not matched to a gene; V was cut back by 3 bases and J by 5 bases. CDR3 nucleotides: TGCAGTGCTAGCCTAGCGGGAGACAATGAGCAGTTCTTC. As protein: CSASLAGDNEQFF.

This clonotype appeared many times. The CDR3 DNA reads as TGTGCCAGCAGGCCCGCGTCGTCCACCGGGGAGCTGTTTTTT. Protein sequence: CASRPASSTGELFF. V and J are TRBV12-3 or TRBV12-4 and TRBJ2-2; D unclear. The CDR3 loop spans 14 amino acids. The V end lost 6 bases, the J end lost 4 bases, and 12 bases lay between the germline ends.

The table lists this clonotype with many counts. J is TRBJ2-2 and V is TRBV5-1; D perhaps matches TRBD1 (7 bases). The germline gives CDR1 SGHRS, CDR2 YFSETQ. With 4 bases removed from V and 6 bases from J, the gap between germline ends came to 19 bases. This CDR3 contains 16 residues. CDR3 DNA: TGCGCCAGCAGCACCCGGAGGGACAGCGGGTCCGGGGAGCTGTTTTTT. As protein: CASSTRRDSGSGELFF.

This clonotype came up many times. This chain links TRBV12-3 or TRBV12-4 with TRBJ2-5; 8 bases line up with TRBD2. The CDR3 has 14 residues. V gave up 3 bases and J gave up 4 bases; unmatched junction bases: 4. In DNA form, the CDR3 reads TGTGCCAGCAGTTTGTTGCTAGCGGGAGAGACCCAGTACTTC. It encodes CASSLLLAGETQYF.

This clonotype was counted only a few times. V and J are TRBV20-1 and TRBJ2-3; D ambiguous. The CDR3 is 13 residues long. The germline V gene has CDR1 DFQATT and CDR2 SNEGSKA (reference sequence). V gave up 3 bases and J gave up 1 base, with 8 bases separating them. The CDR3 DNA reads as TGCAGTGCTAGGTTTGGGGGCACAGATACGCAGTATTTT. Amino acid sequence: CSARFGGTDTQYF.

This clonotype has at least ten counts. V is TRBV28 and J is TRBJ2-7; 7 bases line up with TRBD1. V gave up 4 bases and J gave up 0 bases; unmatched junction bases: 6. Germline V gene sequence: CDR1 MDHEN, CDR2 SYDVKM. The CDR3 spans 15 residues. DNA of the CDR3: TGTGCCAGCAGTTCCGGACAGGACAGCTCCTACGAGCAGTACTTC. This translates into CASSSGQDSSYEQYF.

This clonotype was counted many times. The J gene is TRBJ2-1, the V gene TRBV7-2; the D gene is possibly TRBD2 (6 bases). The CDR3 extends over 16 amino acids. Germline lookup yields CDR1 SGHTA and CDR2 FQGNSA. V lost 1 base, J lost 0 bases, and 10 bases lay in between. The CDR3 spells CASSLDRGISYNEQFF. The CDR3 DNA reads TGTGCCAGCAGCTTAGATCGCGGGATCTCCTACAATGAGCAGTTCTTC.

As for this clonotype: A much larger clone differs from this one at a single base, so this may be a read error. In DNA, the CDR3 is TGTGCCGTCAGCCCAATCCTCGATCGGAATGAGCAGTTCTTC. Its protein product is CAVSPILDRNEQFF. This chain joins TRBV10-3 and TRBJ2-1; D is unclear. This CDR3 comprises 14 residues. CDR1 and CDR2 (germline): ENHRY, SYGVKD.

Many counts were recorded for this clonotype. This chain links TRBV6-5 with TRBJ2-5; no reliable D call. There are 13 residues in the CDR3. Deletions cut 0 bases from V and 7 bases from J, with 9 bases between. The germline V gene encodes CDR1 MNHEY and CDR2 SVGAGI. DNA for the CDR3: TGTGCCAGCAGTTACTCCGGTGTAGGGACCCAGTACTTC. Its protein is CASSYSGVGTQYF.

This clonotype was counted at least ten times. V gene TRBV9 combines with J gene TRBJ2-1; the D call may be TRBD1 or TRBD2 (5 bases each). The CDR3 spans 15 residues. The V gene's germline CDR1 is SGDLS and CDR2 YYNGEE. V was trimmed by 0 bases and J by 4 bases, leaving 11 bases between them. The CDR3 here is CASSVDGDVYNEQFF. Written as DNA, the CDR3 is TGTGCCAGCAGCGTAGACGGGGACGTTTACAATGAGCAGTTCTTC.

Concerning this clonotype itself: This may be a read error, as it is one base from a much larger clone. The rearrangement links TRBV7-7 to TRBJ2-1; TRBD2 aligns across 9 bases. V lost 5 bases and J lost 8; bases outside the gene matches: 13. CDR3 size: 16 residues. The germline gives CDR1 SSHAT, CDR2 FNYEAQ (reference sequence). CDR3 sequence: CASSRIALAGKDEQFF. The CDR3 bases are TGTGCCAGCAGCCGGATCGCCCTAGCGGGAAAAGATGAGCAGTTCTTC.

This clonotype was seen ten or more times. The chain couples TRBV12-3 or TRBV12-4 to TRBJ2-2; D might be TRBD1 or TRBD2, each matching 5 bases. The ends were cut back, 6 bases at V and 6 bases at J, with 14 bases in the middle. The CDR3 sequence is 14 residues long. This CDR3 reads CASRPPGPSGELFF. The DNA of the CDR3 is TGTGCCAGCAGGCCTCCGGGGCCCTCCGGGGAGCTGTTTTTT.

This clonotype was seen a handful of times. V and J are TRBV7-2 and TRBJ2-3, with a weak D call TRBD1 (5 bases). Germline V gene lookup returns CDR1 SGHTA and CDR2 FQGNSA. The CDR3 extends over 15 amino acids. Deletions cut 4 bases from V and 0 bases from J, with 11 bases between. CDR3 bases: TGTGCCAGCAGCTATAGGGGTTCTAGCACAGATACGCAGTATTTT. This codes for CASSYRGSSTDTQYF.

The sample holds many counts of this clonotype. The rearrangement uses TRBV2 and TRBJ2-5; the match to TRBD2 covers 12 bases. This CDR3 comprises 15 residues. V trimming: 6 bases; J trimming: 4 bases; junction bases outside the gene matches: 6. Per the germline V gene, CDR1 is SNHLY and CDR2 is FYNNEI. The CDR3 sequence is CASSWLAGGGETQYF. The DNA of the CDR3 is TGTGCCAGCAGCTGGCTAGCGGGAGGGGGAGAGACCCAGTACTTC. The variable domain in full, completed from reference TRBV2 and TRBJ2-5, reads EPEVTQTPSHQVTQMGQEVILRCVPISNHLYFYWYRQILGQKVEFLVSFYNNEISEKSEIFDDQFSVERPDGSNFTLKIRSTKLEDSAMYFCASSWLAGGGETQYFGPGTRLLVL.

The table lists this clonotype with many counts. The chain links TRBV7-8 to TRBJ2-7; possible D gene TRBD2, 6 bases. The CDR3 spans 13 residues. Trimming took 2 bases from V and 10 from J, leaving 15 bases between them. Germline CDR1 and CDR2: SGHVS and FQNEAQ. DNA for the CDR3: TGTGCCAGCAGCTTAATCGGGGGAGTTGACCAGTACTTC. This sequence encodes CASSLIGGVDQYF.

This clonotype was found many times. The chain has TRBV7-2 and TRBJ1-6, with TRBD1 as a possible D gene (5 bases). V dropped 5 bases and J dropped 8 bases, with 19 bases sitting between them. There are 16 residues in the CDR3. Germline V gene sequence: CDR1 SGHTA, CDR2 FQGNSA. This CDR3 is CASSQDWGRVDSPLHF. The CDR3 coding sequence is TGTGCCAGCAGCCAAGACTGGGGCCGGGTAGATTCACCCCTCCACTTT.

This clonotype was counted ten times or more. V is TRBV5-1 and J is TRBJ2-1; TRBD1 is a possible D gene (6 bases). Germline lookup yields CDR1 SGHRS and CDR2 YFSETQ. The CDR3 runs to 15 residues. V lost 1 base, J lost 8 bases, and 16 bases lay in between. The CDR3 DNA is TGCGCCAGCAGCTTGCAGACAGGAGAGTACGATGAGCAGTTCTTC. It translates to CASSLQTGEYDEQFF.